These T cell receptor beta chains were read from a single sample in a study of blood T cells in healthy people across ages. MiXCR, run by TCRdb on the 5' RACE reads, gives a single entry per CDR3 protein. The repertoire includes 1.5 million to 1.8 million distinct CDR3 sequences, roughly 43% of them detected once, and approximately 4.1% sits in the top ten. The sequenced sample was blood. The receptor set was obtained from a woman between 18 and 29 years old in good health. Each CDR3 is given with its conserved first and last residue.

TRBJ2-1	17	TRBV5-1	CASSPPVGGSYYNEQFF
TRBJ2-3	16	TRBV23-1	CASSQGRVPSTDTQYF
TRBJ2-3	16	TRBV12-3/TRBV12-4	CASTLGQGTFTDTQYF
TRBJ1-3	15	TRBV25-1	CASSYPGTGGVTIYF
TRBJ1-2	16	TRBV12-3/TRBV12-4	CASSSRFRQGNYGYTF
TRBJ2-3	13	TRBV27	CASTTRRTDTQYF
TRBJ1-4	14	TRBV6-2/TRBV6-3	CASGEATGGEKLFF
TRBJ1-5	13	TRBV4-3	CASSQEFNQPQHF
TRBJ2-7	15	TRBV7-3	CASSLSSSGSNEQYF
TRBJ1-1	12	TRBV7-9	CASSGRDRESFF
TRBJ2-7	13	TRBV6-1	CASKGFKGYEQYF
TRBJ2-7	14	TRBV4-1	CASSQIRLNYEQYF
TRBJ2-1	17	TRBV4-2	CASSQVGPAVSWNEQFF
TRBJ2-4	15	TRBV6-6	CASSYSDRGKNIQYF
TRBJ1-2	12	TRBV20-1	CSAGGTSRGYTF
TRBJ2-3	15	TRBV29-1	CSVVNTAGYTDTQYF
TRBJ2-1	17	TRBV7-2	CASSSQGSKSSYNEQFF
TRBJ2-5	12	TRBV20-1	CSAHDWKETQYF
TRBJ2-2	16	TRBV25-1	CASSELQGLVTEELFF
TRBJ2-2	15	TRBV12-3/TRBV12-4	CASSCGTPNTGELFF
TRBJ2-1	16	TRBV2	CASSRTSGRNSNEQFF
TRBJ2-1	15	TRBV6-2/TRBV6-3	CASRPGRAGKNEQFF
TRBJ1-2	14	TRBV28	CASSPISGTNGYTF
TRBJ2-1	14	TRBV27	CASSLVSGPNEQFF
TRBJ1-5	15	TRBV18	CASSPPGPVNQPQHF
TRBJ2-2	15	TRBV7-2	CASSSQGAVTGELFF
TRBJ1-6	11	TRBV5-6	CASSSGWTLHF
.	15	TRBV15	CATSRDAGTYNEQYF
TRBJ1-4	15	TRBV6-2/TRBV6-3	CASRQRAREAEKLFF
TRBJ2-7	14	TRBV7-9	CASSLALTGAEQYF
TRBJ2-1	15	TRBV27	CASSSGTSGINEQFF
TRBJ2-1	15	TRBV7-2	CASSLGLAGYGEQFF
TRBJ1-2	16	TRBV12-3/TRBV12-4	CASSLKGGAPNYGYTF
TRBJ1-2	16	TRBV29-1	CSARGTGGARLDGYTF
TRBJ2-3	18	TRBV13	CASSLGRLSDYHTDTQYF
TRBJ1-2	13	TRBV6-1	CASSERGEYGYTF
TRBJ1-1	16	TRBV27	CASSLSQAGMNTEAFF
TRBJ2-3	15	TRBV10-3	CAISERWEDTDTQYF
TRBJ1-6	13	TRBV7-9	CASLDGYNSALHF
TRBJ2-3	13	TRBV6-6	CASSRTNTDTQYF
TRBJ2-7	15	TRBV28	CASSWRGVSSYEQYF
TRBJ1-5	15	TRBV6-1	CASSGTRFGNQPQHF
TRBJ2-2	15	TRBV9	CASSVMTGPTGELFF
TRBJ2-1	17	TRBV7-2	CASSLRASGQLYNEQFF
TRBJ1-6	16	TRBV6-2/TRBV6-3	CASSYAAGLTDSPLHF
TRBJ2-7	12	TRBV29-1	CSVERGRAEQYF
TRBJ2-3	14	TRBV20-1	CSVRRWDSTDTQYF
TRBJ2-3	16	TRBV7-2	CASSLVSSGGWDTQYF
TRBJ2-3	16	TRBV4-1	CASSQEGAGDTDTQYF
TRBJ2-3	14	TRBV12-3/TRBV12-4	CASGAYGGPDTQYF
TRBJ1-1	12	TRBV7-2	CASSLGVPEAFF
TRBJ1-5	13	TRBV30	CAWSMADNQPQHF
TRBJ2-3	16	TRBV3-1	CASSPRAGDSTDTQYF
TRBJ1-2	16	TRBV4-1	CASSQVIQKGSGGYTF
TRBJ2-1	16	TRBV12-3/TRBV12-4	CASSLRVGGPNNEQFF
TRBJ2-1	12	TRBV12-3/TRBV12-4	CASSFLGETQFF
TRBJ2-1	16	TRBV7-2	CASSFEELAGGHEQFF